This entry is about one T cell receptor beta chain. The record originates from a study of T cell responses to AZD1222 COVID-19 vaccine. Germline-derived CDR1 and CDR2 are SGHVS and FQNEAQ. V was shortened by 1 base and J by 0 bases, with 7 bases between the two germline ends. The CDR3 has 15 amino acids. Repertoires were generated with immunoSEQ multiplex PCR, while TCRdb's copy carries only in-frame clones and drops some. This sample carries fewer than 200,000 clones, 88% of them seen once, and the ten largest clones take around 10%. The rearrangement links TRBV7-8 to TRBJ1-3; no firm D call. This sample comprised peripheral blood, obtained 28 days after the second AZD1222 dose. The sequence was collected from an adult who received the AZD1222 COVID-19 vaccine. CDR3 residues: CASSLVTDSGNTIYF. The CDR3 DNA sequence: TGTGCCAGCAGCTTAGTTACTGACTCTGGAAACACCATATATTTT.